This is a list of T cell receptor beta chains from one sample in a study of ipilimumab plus nivolumab after autologous stem cell transplantation. Only in-frame clones appear in the TCRdb table, and some are missing; sequencing was by immunoSEQ multiplex PCR. The sample lists under 30,000 clones; around 84% were seen once. The specimen was PBMCs, collected in a trial of ipilimumab plus nivolumab as post-transplant consolidation. Receptors were obtained from a male donor with diffuse large B-cell lymphoma. The CDR3 runs from the conserved cysteine through the conserved F or W. A D gene is named only where the DNA matches it firmly. Expanded clones are given a class, and other clones once, few, many or no size at all.

D gene,J gene,clone size,V gene,CDR3 protein,CDR3 DNA
.,TRBJ2-7,.,TRBV5-1,CASSWADERSYEQYF,TGCGCCAGCAGCTGGGCGGACGAACGATCCTACGAGCAGTACTTC
.,TRBJ2-5,.,TRBV5-4,CASSLSTGETQYF,TGTGCCAGCAGCTTGTCCACCGGGGAGACCCAGTACTTC
.,TRBJ2-4,.,TRBV15,CATSRDNGAAKNIQYF,TGTGCCACCAGCAGAGATAACGGGGCGGCCAAAAACATTCAGTACTTC
TRBD1,TRBJ1-6,once,TRBV5-4,CASSPTGGLSSPPHF,TGTGCCAGCAGCCCGACAGGGGGCTTGTCTTCACCCCCCCACTTT
.,TRBJ2-3,.,TRBV7-2,CASSFNSAPDTQYF,TGTGCCAGCAGCTTTAATAGCGCCCCAGATACGCAGTATTTT
TRBD1,TRBJ1-2,.,TRBV10-2,CASTNGQGGGYTF,TGCGCCAGCACTAACGGACAGGGCGGAGGCTACACCTTC
.,TRBJ2-5,.,TRBV7-9,CASSVRGPETQYF,TGTGCCAGCAGCGTCCGGGGCCCCGAGACCCAGTACTTC
TRBD2,TRBJ2-7,.,TRBV7-6,CASSRLAGSSSYEQYF,TGTGCCAGCAGCCGGCTAGCGGGGTCGAGCTCCTACGAGCAGTACTTC
.,TRBJ1-4,.,TRBV4-1,CASSAPERLGEKLFF,TGCGCCAGCAGCGCCCCCGAAAGGCTCGGCGAAAAACTGTTTTTT
.,TRBJ1-3,.,TRBV5-1,CASSSGSTTRNTIYF,TGCGCCAGCAGTTCCGGCTCGACAACCCGAAACACCATATATTTT
.,TRBJ2-7,.,TRBV15,CATSRGRDEQYF,TGTGCCACCAGCAGAGGACGGGACGAGCAGTACTTC
TRBD2,TRBJ2-3,once,TRBV6-1,CASSGPRGVGPDTQYF,TGTGCCAGCAGTGGGCCCCGGGGGGTTGGCCCAGATACGCAGTATTTT
.,TRBJ1-5,.,TRBV6-1,CASSATGLGDQPQHF,TGTGCCAGCAGCGCTACAGGGTTGGGTGATCAGCCCCAGCATTTT
.,TRBJ1-4,few,TRBV5-6,CASSLGAGEKLFF,TGTGCCAGCAGCTTGGGGGCGGGTGAAAAACTGTTTTTT
.,TRBJ2-3,.,TRBV27,CASKPTGSRSADTQYF,TGTGCCAGCAAACCGACAGGTTCGAGGTCGGCAGATACGCAGTATTTT
.,TRBJ1-3,.,TRBV6-1,CASSEQQGGNTIYF,TGTGCCAGCAGTGAACAGCAGGGTGGAAACACCATATATTTT
.,TRBJ2-1,medium-sized,TRBV4-3,CASSQEVAKRNNEQFF,TGCGCCAGCAGCCAAGAGGTAGCGAAGCGAAACAATGAGCAGTTCTTC
TRBD2,TRBJ2-7,once,TRBV7-9,CASSLAASGGDYEQYF,TGTGCCAGCAGCTTAGCGGCTAGCGGGGGCGACTACGAGCAGTACTTC
TRBD1,TRBJ2-3,.,TRBV6-4,CASSSGGNTDTQYF,TGTGCCAGCAGTTCAGGGGGAAACACAGATACGCAGTATTTT
TRBD1,TRBJ1-1,.,TRBV6-5,CASSYETGGNTEAFF,TGTGCCAGCAGTTACGAGACAGGGGGGAACACTGAAGCTTTCTTT
.,TRBJ2-1,.,TRBV7-2,CASSLGRSTGQNEQFF,TGTGCCAGCAGCTTAGGACGGTCAACCGGACAGAATGAGCAGTTCTTC
TRBD1,TRBJ1-6,.,TRBV7-7,CASSFQGVDSNSPLHF,TGTGCTAGCAGCTTCCAGGGGGTCGACAGTAACTCACCCCTCCACTTT
.,TRBJ1-1,.,TRBV6-1,CASSLGGLLGHEAFF,TGTGCCAGCAGCTTAGGGGGGCTGCTTGGCCATGAAGCTTTCTTT
.,TRBJ2-7,.,TRBV5-1,CASSLDPAQGTEQYF,TGCGCCAGCAGCTTGGACCCCGCCCAGGGGACTGAGCAGTACTTC
.,TRBJ2-3,.,TRBV9,CASSVESPYSTDTQYF,TGTGCCAGCAGCGTAGAATCCCCGTATAGCACAGATACGCAGTATTTT
.,TRBJ2-5,.,TRBV18,CASSPPRGRARNLAQETQYF,TGTGCCAGCTCACCACCGAGGGGCAGAGCTCGGAACCTAGCCCAAGAGACCCAGTACTTC
TRBD1,TRBJ1-2,.,TRBV2,CASTGQGLANYGYTF,TGTGCCAGCACCGGACAGGGGTTAGCTAACTATGGCTACACCTTC
TRBD1,TRBJ2-5,.,TRBV5-1,CASSSDRVGQETQYF,TGCGCCAGCAGCTCGGACAGGGTGGGCCAAGAGACCCAGTACTTC
.,TRBJ1-2,.,TRBV7-8,CASSLSGWDGGGHGYTF,TGTGCCAGCAGCTTAAGTGGATGGGATGGGGGCGGACATGGCTACACCTTC
.,TRBJ1-5,.,TRBV5-6,CASSLETAPNQPQHF,TGTGCCAGCAGCCTAGAGACAGCCCCAAATCAGCCCCAGCATTTT
.,TRBJ1-1,.,TRBV11-1,CASSYRILNTEAFF,TGTGCCAGCAGCTACAGGATACTGAACACTGAAGCTTTCTTT
.,TRBJ1-2,.,TRBV4-3,CASSPSGSPYYGYTF,TGCGCCAGCAGCCCCAGTGGGTCCCCATACTATGGCTACACCTTC
.,TRBJ2-4,.,TRBV4-1,CASSQDPSKGGGTKNIQYF,TGCGCCAGCAGCCAAGATCCGAGCAAAGGGGGGGGGACTAAAAACATTCAGTACTTC
.,TRBJ2-1,once,TRBV11-2,CASSKNRGGNNEQFF,TGTGCCAGCAGCAAAAACAGGGGGGGGAACAATGAGCAGTTCTTC
TRBD1,TRBJ1-6,.,TRBV10-3,CAIGRGDSPLHF,TGTGCCATCGGCAGGGGGGATTCACCCCTCCACTTT
.,TRBJ2-7,.,TRBV4-2,CASSQDPGSYEQYF,TGTGCCAGCAGCCAAGACCCCGGATCCTACGAGCAGTACTTC
.,TRBJ1-2,.,TRBV6-1,CASSIGQIYGYTF,TGTGCCAGCAGTATCGGCCAGATCTATGGCTACACCTTC
.,TRBJ2-5,.,TRBV9,CASSVDYGQETQYF,TGTGCCAGCAGCGTAGATTACGGCCAAGAGACCCAGTACTTC
TRBD1,TRBJ2-7,.,TRBV7-2,CASSSRGGGQGYEQYF,TGTGCCAGCAGCTCCAGGGGGGGTGGACAGGGGTACGAGCAGTACTTC
.,TRBJ2-7,.,TRBV9,CASSETPGSYEQYF,TGTGCCAGCAGCGAGACGCCTGGATCCTACGAGCAGTACTTC
TRBD2,TRBJ2-1,.,TRBV12-5,CASGLGLAHEQFF,TGTGCTAGTGGTTTGGGACTAGCTCATGAGCAGTTCTTC
TRBD2,TRBJ2-3,once,TRBV10-3,CAISGSGGVTDTQYF,TGTGCCATCAGTGGGAGCGGGGGGGTCACAGATACGCAGTATTTT
TRBD2,TRBJ2-3,.,TRBV5-1,CASSKGLAGGLSLSTDTQYF,TGCGCCAGCAGCAAGGGACTAGCGGGGGGACTTTCCTTAAGCACAGATACGCAGTATTTT
.,TRBJ2-5,.,TRBV5-4,CASSSGGLQETQYF,TGTGCCAGCAGCTCCGGGGGATTACAAGAGACCCAGTACTTC
.,TRBJ1-5,.,TRBV19,CASSIALLSNQPQHF,TGTGCCAGTAGTATTGCCCTGTTGTCCAATCAGCCCCAGCATTTT
.,TRBJ1-2,.,TRBV7-2,CASSLASRTNYGYTF,TGTGCCAGCAGCTTAGCAAGCAGAACCAACTATGGCTACACCTTC
.,TRBJ2-2,.,TRBV18,CASSPRRELDTGELFF,TGTGCCAGCTCACCAAGGAGGGAGTTGGACACCGGGGAGCTGTTTTTT
.,TRBJ1-1,.,TRBV2,CASSTDSYRVTEAFF,TGTGCCAGCAGTACGGACAGCTACCGGGTCACTGAAGCTTTCTTT
.,TRBJ1-2,once,TRBV5-4,CASSSGQSYGYTF,TGTGCCAGCAGCTCCGGACAGAGCTATGGCTACACCTTC
.,TRBJ1-6,.,TRBV18,CASSRTGDGSYNSPLHF,TGTGCCAGCTCACGCACAGGCGACGGCTCCTATAATTCACCCCTCCACTTT
TRBD1,TRBJ1-1,.,TRBV7-9,CAVSTGPSRNTEAFF,TGTGCCGTCTCGACAGGGCCATCCAGGAACACTGAAGCTTTCTTT
.,TRBJ1-3,.,TRBV14,CASSQWVTGNTIYF,TGTGCCAGCAGCCAATGGGTAACTGGAAACACCATATATTTT
.,TRBJ2-1,.,TRBV5-4,CASSPQTYNEQFF,TGTGCCAGCAGCCCTCAGACCTACAATGAGCAGTTCTTC
TRBD1,TRBJ1-4,.,TRBV4-3,CASSRGTGAEKLFF,TGCGCCAGCAGCCGAGGGACAGGGGCTGAAAAACTGTTTTTT
TRBD1,TRBJ2-3,.,TRBV5-8,CASSFRTGFDTQYF,TGTGCCAGCAGCTTCCGGACAGGGTTTGATACGCAGTATTTT
.,TRBJ2-3,.,TRBV5-4,CASSFLQGRADTQYF,TGTGCCAGCAGCTTTCTGCAGGGACGAGCGGATACGCAGTATTTT
.,TRBJ2-3,.,TRBV2,CASSPLGGEKADTQYF,TGTGCCAGCAGTCCCCTAGGGGGGGAAAAGGCAGATACGCAGTATTTT
.,TRBJ1-2,.,TRBV18,CASSPSGLSNYGYTF,TGTGCCAGCTCACCGTCGGGACTCTCTAACTATGGCTACACCTTC
.,TRBJ2-3,.,TRBV5-6,CASSLQGSTDTQYF,TGTGCCAGCAGCTTACAGGGAAGCACAGATACGCAGTATTTT